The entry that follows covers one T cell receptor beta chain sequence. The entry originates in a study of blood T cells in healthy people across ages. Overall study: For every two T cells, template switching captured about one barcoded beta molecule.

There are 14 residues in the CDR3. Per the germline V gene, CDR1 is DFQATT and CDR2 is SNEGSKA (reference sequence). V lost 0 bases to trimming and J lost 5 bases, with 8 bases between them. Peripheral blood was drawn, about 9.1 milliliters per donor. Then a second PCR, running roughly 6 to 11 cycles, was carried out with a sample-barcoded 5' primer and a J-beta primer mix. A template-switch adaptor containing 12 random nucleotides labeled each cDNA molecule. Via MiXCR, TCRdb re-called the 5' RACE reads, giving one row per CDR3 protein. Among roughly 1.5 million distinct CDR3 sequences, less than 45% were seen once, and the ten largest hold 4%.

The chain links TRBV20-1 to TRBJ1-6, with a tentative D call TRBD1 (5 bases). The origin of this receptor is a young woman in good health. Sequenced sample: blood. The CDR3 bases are TGCAGTGCTAGAGATATGACAGATAATTCACCCCTCCACTTT. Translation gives CSARDMTDNSPLHF.